Listed here are 5 T cell receptor beta chains from one sample, sequenced in a study of cytomegalovirus exposure and HLA in healthy donors. Using immunoSEQ multiplex PCR, the repertoire was profiled, and TCRdb retains in-frame clones only, with some absent. Of 100,000 or so clones in the sample, 85% to 95% were seen once. Specimen: PBMCs. The receptor source for this set is a woman aged 18-29 years in good health and CMV-seronegative.

The V gene is TRBV5-6, the J gene TRBJ2-6; D perhaps matches TRBD1 (5 bases). The CDR3 extends over 17 amino acids. The V gene lost 0 bases and the J gene lost 0 bases, with 10 bases spanning the gap. The germline CDR1 and CDR2 sequences are SGHDT and YYEEEE. CDR3 in amino acids: CASSLVLDNSGANVLTF. CDR3 bases: TGTGCCAGCAGCTTGGTGTTGGACAACTCTGGGGCCAACGTCCTGACTTTC.

The chain has TRBV2 and TRBJ2-3; 8 nucleotides align to TRBD1. The CDR3 is made up of 15 amino acids. Germline values: CDR1 SNHLY, CDR2 FYNNEI. V lost 8 bases, J lost 5 bases, and 12 bases stayed unmatched. The CDR3 region is CASSIDRGWGDTQYF. In nucleotides, the CDR3 is TGTGCCAGCTCTATCGACAGGGGATGGGGAGATACGCAGTATTTT. Filled out from reference TRBV2 and TRBJ2-3, the complete variable domain reads EPEVTQTPSHQVTQMGQEVILRCVPISNHLYFYWYRQILGQKVEFLVSFYNNEISEKSEIFDDQFSVERPDGSNFTLKIRSTKLEDSAMYFCASSIDRGWGDTQYFGPGTRLTVL.

V and J are TRBV7-2 and TRBJ2-7; 7 nucleotides align to TRBD2. Losses at the gene ends were 7 bases for V and 3 bases for J; bases not matched to a gene: 24. The length of the CDR3 is 19 residues. Germline V gene sequence: CDR1 SGHTA, CDR2 FQGNSA. CDR3 bases: TGTGCCAGCATCCCTCACGGAGGAGCGGGGTACTCCCAGGGCTACGAGCAGTACTTC. As protein: CASIPHGGAGYSQGYEQYF.

The chain uses TRBV27 and TRBJ2-1, with unresolved D. V was cut by 3 bases and J by 0 bases, with 9 bases left in between. The CDR3 consists of 15 residues. Per germline, CDR1 MNHEY and CDR2 SMNVEV (reference sequence). The CDR3 spells CASSFIGGSYNEQFF. CDR3 nucleotides: TGTGCCAGCAGTTTCATCGGTGGCTCCTACAATGAGCAGTTCTTC.

This chain uses TRBV7-2 with TRBJ2-4; D unresolved. Between the trimmed V and J ends, which lost 5 bases and 7 bases, there was a span of 12 bases. The CDR3 is 13 residues long. Germline V lookup: CDR1 SGHTA, CDR2 FQGNSA. The CDR3 DNA reads as TGTGCCAGCAGCCCCCCCGTCGGGAACATTCAGTACTTC. It yields the protein CASSPPVGNIQYF.